This T cell receptor (beta chain) was obtained from a study of shared T cell receptors in the human thymus. Here immunoSEQ multiplex PCR was the method, and the copy in TCRdb shows in-frame clones only, minus some. The repertoire holds 500,000 to 850,000 clones, with more than 70% as singletons. V lost 0 bases and J lost 1, with 11 bases in between. The CDR3 sequence is 16 residues long. Germline V gene sequence: CDR1 LNHNV, CDR2 YYDKDF (reference sequence). This sample was also put to use in a study of human thymus T cells. That paper states: Congenital heart defects were the reason for the corrective surgery that the donors, healthy Finnish infants, were having. From resections taken during corrective heart surgery, the thymus tissue was obtained. Seemingly biased V and J gene usage marked thymic and blood repertoires.

This chain joins TRBV15 and TRBJ2-3; D uncertain. The sequence derives from a boy in the first two years of life with a congenital heart defect. Specimen: thymocytes. CDR3 sequence: CATSRECESCTDTQYF. In nucleotides, the CDR3 is TGTGCCACCAGCAGAGAGTGTGAGAGCTGCACAGATACGCAGTATTTT.